The clone carrying this T cell receptor (beta chain) has a count of ten or more. Its antigen is unidentified. The sequenced template was RNA, covering the TCR beta CDR3 region. A first-round RT-PCR used HTBI primers, followed by a second-round multiplex PCR. TCRdb analysed the multiplex PCR reads with MiXCR anew, one entry per CDR3 protein. Among under 250,000 distinct CDR3 sequences, under 30% were seen once, and the ten largest hold approximately 8.2%. The sample belongs to a study of Graves' ophthalmopathy and Graves' hyperthyroidism. Whole-study results and caveats: Most thyroid-expanded clonotypes exceeding 0.001 frequency were also found in blood. Sensitivity of roughly 88% and specificity of around 80% were achieved when a 13-signature model separated ophthalmopathy from stable hyperthyroidism.

The PBMCs were taken from 10 ml of fresh peripheral blood. Trimming shortened V by 10 bases and J by 5 bases, and 9 bases separated the two germline ends. The CDR3 is 10 residues long. Germline loops: CDR1 SEHNR, CDR2 FQNEAQ (reference sequence). The sample was peripheral blood. The receptor was derived from a man in his fifties with Graves' ophthalmopathy. This chain links TRBV7-9 with TRBJ2-7, with D perhaps matching TRBD2 (5 bases). The CDR3 nucleotides are TGTGCCACCACGAGGGACGAGCAGTACTTC. This encodes CATTRDEQYF. The variable domain in full, completed from reference TRBV7-9 and TRBJ2-7, reads DTGVSQNPRHKITKRGQNVTFRCDPISEHNRLYWYRQTLGQGPEFLTYFQNEAQLEKSRLLSDRFSAERPKGSFSTLEIQRTEQGDSAMYLCATTRDEQYFGPGTRLTVT.